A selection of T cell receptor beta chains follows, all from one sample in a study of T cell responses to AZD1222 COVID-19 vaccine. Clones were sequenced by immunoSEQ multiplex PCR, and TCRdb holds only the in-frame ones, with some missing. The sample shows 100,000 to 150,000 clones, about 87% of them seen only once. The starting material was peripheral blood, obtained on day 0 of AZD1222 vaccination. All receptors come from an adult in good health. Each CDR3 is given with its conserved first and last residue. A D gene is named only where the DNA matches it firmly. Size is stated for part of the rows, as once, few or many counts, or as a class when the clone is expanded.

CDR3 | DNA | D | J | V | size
CASSNPTGVGTEAFF | TGTGCCAGCAGCAACCCCACAGGGGTCGGAACTGAAGCTTTCTTT | TRBD1 | TRBJ1-1 | TRBV5-5 | -
CASSPLTGAGNTIYF | TGCGCCAGCAGCCCCTTAACAGGGGCTGGAAACACCATATATTTT | TRBD1 | TRBJ1-3 | TRBV5-1 | -
CASSFGLAGSTDTQYF | TGTGCCAGCAGCTTTGGGCTAGCGGGAAGCACAGATACGCAGTATTTT | TRBD2 | TRBJ2-3 | TRBV7-3 | -
CASSFLGRGEFF | TGTGCCAGCAGTTTCCTTGGGAGGGGGGAGTTCTTC | - | TRBJ2-1 | TRBV27 | -
CASSLAGRPYEQYF | TGCGCCAGCAGCTTGGCAGGACGGCCCTACGAGCAGTACTTC | - | TRBJ2-7 | TRBV5-1 | -
CASSLSGNTEAFF | TGTGCCAGCAGCCTAAGTGGGAACACTGAAGCTTTCTTT | - | TRBJ1-1 | TRBV7-3 | -
CASNNPGLAYEQYF | TGTGCCAGCAACAACCCTGGACTAGCCTACGAGCAGTACTTC | TRBD2 | TRBJ2-7 | TRBV28 | -
CASSGSNGELFF | TGCGCCAGCAGCGGGTCGAACGGGGAGCTGTTTTTT | - | TRBJ2-2 | TRBV4-1 | -
CASSVQAGATYNEQFF | TGTGCCAGCAGCGTTCAAGCGGGGGCCACCTACAATGAGCAGTTCTTC | TRBD2 | TRBJ2-1 | TRBV9 | -
CASSPQTSYEQYF | TGTGCCAGCTCACCACAGACCTCCTACGAGCAGTACTTC | - | TRBJ2-7 | TRBV18 | few
CASSPQNSGSETQYF | TGTGCCAGCAGCCCCCAGAATAGCGGGAGTGAGACCCAGTACTTC | TRBD2 | TRBJ2-5 | TRBV5-4 | -
CAWDSAGGASYEQYF | TGTGCCTGGGACTCGGCTGGGGGAGCCTCCTACGAGCAGTACTTC | - | TRBJ2-7 | TRBV30 | -
CASSFGQGGGYTF | TGCGCCAGCAGCTTCGGGCAGGGGGGAGGCTACACCTTC | TRBD1 | TRBJ1-2 | TRBV5-1 | -
CASSLAQGAGELFF | TGCGCCAGCAGCCTGGCACAGGGTGCGGGGGAGCTGTTTTTT | - | TRBJ2-2 | TRBV5-1 | -
CASSLPGQYEQYF | TGTGCCAGCAGCTTACCCGGACAGTACGAGCAGTACTTC | - | TRBJ2-7 | TRBV7-2 | -